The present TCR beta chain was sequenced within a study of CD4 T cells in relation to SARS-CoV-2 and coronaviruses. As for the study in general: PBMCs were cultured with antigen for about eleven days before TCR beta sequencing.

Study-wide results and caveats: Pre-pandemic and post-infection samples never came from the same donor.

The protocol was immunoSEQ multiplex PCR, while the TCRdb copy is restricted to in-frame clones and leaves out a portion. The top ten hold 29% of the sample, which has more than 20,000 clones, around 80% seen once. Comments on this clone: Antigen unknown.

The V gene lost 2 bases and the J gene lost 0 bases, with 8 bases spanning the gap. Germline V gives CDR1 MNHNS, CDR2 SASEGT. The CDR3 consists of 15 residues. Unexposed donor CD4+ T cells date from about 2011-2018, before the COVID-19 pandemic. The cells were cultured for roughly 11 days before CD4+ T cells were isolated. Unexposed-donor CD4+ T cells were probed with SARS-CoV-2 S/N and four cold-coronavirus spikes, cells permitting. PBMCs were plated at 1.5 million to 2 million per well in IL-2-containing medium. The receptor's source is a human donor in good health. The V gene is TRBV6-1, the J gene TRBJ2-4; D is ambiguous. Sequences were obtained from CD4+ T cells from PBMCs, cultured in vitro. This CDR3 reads CASSEIGLAKNIQYF. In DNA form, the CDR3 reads TGTGCCAGCAGTGAAATCGGGCTAGCCAAAAACATTCAGTACTTC.